The clone carrying this TCR beta chain was found many times. Its antigen remains unknown. The sample belongs to a study of human T cells and chemical hapten exposure. Study results and limitations: DPC sensitization left the count of TCRs above 1 in 1000 unchanged. Large CDR3 similarity clusters arose significantly more often from expanded TCRs than from controls.

Time point in this sample: patch test 2, 6 weeks after DPC sensitization. Specified treatment: therapeutic diphenylcyclopropenone sensitization with weekly scalp DPC. Germline trimming cut 11 bases from V and 7 bases from J; bases unmatched to any gene: 10. Germline V gene sequence: CDR1 SEHNR, CDR2 FQNEAQ (reference sequence). The CDR3 covers 12 residues. TCRdb reanalysed the RACE reads using MiXCR and keeps one entry per CDR3 protein. The sample has fewer than 85,000 distinct CDR3 sequences, roughly a tenth seen once. The TCR comes from a woman in her 30s with alopecia areata. Some clones in this sample may be carry-over from other donors' samples. The chain joins TRBV7-9 to TRBJ1-2; 7 bases are shared with TRBD1. The sample in question was whole blood, obtained in connection with sensitization to the hapten diphenylcyclopropenone (DPC). This chain's CDR3 is CAGARDSSGYTF. DNA for the CDR3: TGTGCCGGAGCCAGGGACAGCAGTGGCTACACCTTC.